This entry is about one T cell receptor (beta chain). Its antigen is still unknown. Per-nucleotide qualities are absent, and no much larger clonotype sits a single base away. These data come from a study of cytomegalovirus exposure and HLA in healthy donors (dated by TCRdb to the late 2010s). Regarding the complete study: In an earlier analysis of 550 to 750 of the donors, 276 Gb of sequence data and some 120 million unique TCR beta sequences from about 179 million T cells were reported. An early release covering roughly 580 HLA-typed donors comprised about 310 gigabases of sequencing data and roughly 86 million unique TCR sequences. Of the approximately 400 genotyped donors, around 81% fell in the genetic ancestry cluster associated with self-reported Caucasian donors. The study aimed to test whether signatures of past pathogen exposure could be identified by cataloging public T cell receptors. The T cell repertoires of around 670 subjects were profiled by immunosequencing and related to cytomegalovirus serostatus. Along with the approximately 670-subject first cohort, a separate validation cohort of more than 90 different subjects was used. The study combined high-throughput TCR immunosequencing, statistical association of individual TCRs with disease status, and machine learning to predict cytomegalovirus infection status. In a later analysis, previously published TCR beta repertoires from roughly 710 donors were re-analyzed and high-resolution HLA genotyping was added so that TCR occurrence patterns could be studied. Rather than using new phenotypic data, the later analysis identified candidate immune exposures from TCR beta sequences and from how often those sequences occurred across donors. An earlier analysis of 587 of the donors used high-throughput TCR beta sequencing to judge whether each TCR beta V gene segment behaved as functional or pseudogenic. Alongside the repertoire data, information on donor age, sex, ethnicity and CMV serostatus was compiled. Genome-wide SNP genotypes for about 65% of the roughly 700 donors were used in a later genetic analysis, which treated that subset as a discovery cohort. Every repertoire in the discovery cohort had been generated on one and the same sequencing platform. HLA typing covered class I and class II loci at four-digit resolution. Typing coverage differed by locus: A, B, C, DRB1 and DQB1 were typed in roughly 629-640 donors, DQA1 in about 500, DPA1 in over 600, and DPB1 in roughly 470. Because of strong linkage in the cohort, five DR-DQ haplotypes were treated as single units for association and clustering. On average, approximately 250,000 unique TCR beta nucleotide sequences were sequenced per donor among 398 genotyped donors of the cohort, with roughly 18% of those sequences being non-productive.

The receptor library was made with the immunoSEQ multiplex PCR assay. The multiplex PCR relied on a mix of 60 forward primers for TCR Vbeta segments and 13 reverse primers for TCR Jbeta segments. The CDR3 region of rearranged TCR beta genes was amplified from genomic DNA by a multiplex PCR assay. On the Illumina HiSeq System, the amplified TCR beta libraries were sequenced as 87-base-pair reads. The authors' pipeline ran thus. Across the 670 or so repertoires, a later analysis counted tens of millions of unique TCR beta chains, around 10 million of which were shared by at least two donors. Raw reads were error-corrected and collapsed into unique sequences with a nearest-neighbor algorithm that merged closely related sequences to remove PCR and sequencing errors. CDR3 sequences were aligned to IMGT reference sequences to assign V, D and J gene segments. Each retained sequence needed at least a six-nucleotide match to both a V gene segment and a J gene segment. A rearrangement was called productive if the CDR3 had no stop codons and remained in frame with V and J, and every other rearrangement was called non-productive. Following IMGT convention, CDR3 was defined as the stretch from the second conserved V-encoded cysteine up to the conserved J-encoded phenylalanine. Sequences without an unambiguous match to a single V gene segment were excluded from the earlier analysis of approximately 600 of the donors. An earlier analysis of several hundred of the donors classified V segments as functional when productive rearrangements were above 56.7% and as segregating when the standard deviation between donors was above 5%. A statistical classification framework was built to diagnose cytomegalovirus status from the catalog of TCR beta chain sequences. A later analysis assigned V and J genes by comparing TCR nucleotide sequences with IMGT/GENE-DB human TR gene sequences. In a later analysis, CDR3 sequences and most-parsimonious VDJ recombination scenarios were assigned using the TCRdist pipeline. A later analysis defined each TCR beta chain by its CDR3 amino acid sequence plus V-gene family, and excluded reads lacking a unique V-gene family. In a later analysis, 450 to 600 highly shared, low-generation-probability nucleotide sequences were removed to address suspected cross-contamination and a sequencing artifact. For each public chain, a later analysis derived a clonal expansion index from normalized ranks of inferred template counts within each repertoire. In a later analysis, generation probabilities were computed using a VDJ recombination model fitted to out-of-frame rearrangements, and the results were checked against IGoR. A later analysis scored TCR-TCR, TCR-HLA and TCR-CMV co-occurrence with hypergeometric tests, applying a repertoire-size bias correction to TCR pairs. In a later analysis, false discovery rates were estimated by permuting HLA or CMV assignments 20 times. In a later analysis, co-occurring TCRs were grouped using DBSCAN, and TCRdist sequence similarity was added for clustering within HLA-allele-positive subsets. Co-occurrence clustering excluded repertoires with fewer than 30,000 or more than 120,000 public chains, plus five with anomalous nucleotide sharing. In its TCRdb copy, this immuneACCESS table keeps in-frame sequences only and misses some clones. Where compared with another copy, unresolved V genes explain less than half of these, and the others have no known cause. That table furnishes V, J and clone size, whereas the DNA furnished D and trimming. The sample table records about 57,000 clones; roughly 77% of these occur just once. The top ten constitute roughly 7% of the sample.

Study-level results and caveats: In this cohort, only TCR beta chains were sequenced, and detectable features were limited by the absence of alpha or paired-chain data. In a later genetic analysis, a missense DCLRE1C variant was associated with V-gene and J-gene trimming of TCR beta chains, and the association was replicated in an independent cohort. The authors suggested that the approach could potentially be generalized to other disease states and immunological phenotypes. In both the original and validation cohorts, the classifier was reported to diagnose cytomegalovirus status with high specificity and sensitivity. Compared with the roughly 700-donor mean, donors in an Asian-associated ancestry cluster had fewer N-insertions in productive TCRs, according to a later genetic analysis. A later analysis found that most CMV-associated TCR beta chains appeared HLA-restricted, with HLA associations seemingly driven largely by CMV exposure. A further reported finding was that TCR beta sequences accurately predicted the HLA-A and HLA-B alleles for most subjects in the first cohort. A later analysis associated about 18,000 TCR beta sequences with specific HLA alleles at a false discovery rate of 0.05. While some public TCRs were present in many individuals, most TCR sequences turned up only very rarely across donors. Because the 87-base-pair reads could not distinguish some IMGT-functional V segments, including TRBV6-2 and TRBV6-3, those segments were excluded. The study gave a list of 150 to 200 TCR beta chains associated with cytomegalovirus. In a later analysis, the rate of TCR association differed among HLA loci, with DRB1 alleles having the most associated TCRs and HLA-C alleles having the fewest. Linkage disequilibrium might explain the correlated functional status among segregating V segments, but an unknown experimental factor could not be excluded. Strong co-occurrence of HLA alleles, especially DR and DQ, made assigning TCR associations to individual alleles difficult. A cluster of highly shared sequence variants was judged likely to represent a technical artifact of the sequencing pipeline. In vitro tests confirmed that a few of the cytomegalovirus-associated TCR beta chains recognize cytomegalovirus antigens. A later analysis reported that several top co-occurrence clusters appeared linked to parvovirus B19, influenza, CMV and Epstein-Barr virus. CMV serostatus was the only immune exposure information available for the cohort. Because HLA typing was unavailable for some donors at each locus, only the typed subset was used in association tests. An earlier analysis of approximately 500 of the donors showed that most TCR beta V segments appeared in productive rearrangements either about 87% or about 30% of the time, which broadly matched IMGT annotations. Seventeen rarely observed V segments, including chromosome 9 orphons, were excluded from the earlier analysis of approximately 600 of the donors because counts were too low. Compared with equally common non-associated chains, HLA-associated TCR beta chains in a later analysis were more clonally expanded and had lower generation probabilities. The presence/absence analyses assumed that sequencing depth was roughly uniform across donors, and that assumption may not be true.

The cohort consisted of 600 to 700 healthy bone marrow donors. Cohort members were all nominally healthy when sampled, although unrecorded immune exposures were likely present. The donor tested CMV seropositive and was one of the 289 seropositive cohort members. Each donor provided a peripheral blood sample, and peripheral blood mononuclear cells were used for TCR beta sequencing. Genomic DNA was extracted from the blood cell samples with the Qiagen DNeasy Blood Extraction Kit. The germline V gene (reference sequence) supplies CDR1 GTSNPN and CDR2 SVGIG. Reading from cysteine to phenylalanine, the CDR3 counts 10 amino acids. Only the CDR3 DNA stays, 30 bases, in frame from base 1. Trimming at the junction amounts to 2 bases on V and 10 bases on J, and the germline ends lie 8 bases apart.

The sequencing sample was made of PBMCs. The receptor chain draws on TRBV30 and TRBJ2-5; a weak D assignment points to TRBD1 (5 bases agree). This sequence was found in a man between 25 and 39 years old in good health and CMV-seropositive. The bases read TGTGCCTGGAGTTCAGGGAACCAGTACTTC. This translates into CAWSSGNQYF.